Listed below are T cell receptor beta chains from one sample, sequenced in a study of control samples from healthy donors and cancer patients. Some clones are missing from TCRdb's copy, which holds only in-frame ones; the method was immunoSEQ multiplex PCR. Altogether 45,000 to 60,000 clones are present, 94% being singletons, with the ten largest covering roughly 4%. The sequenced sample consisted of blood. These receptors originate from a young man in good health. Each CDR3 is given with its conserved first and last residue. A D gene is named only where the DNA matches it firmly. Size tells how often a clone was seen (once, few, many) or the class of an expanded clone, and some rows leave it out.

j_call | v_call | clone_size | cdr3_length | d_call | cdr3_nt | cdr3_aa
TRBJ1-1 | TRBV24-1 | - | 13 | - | TGTGCCACCAGTGATTCCAGATACACTGAAGCTTTCTTT | CATSDSRYTEAFF
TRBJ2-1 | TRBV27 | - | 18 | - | TGTGCCAGCAGTTTGTGGGGACTTGCCGATGAATCCTACAATGAGCAGTTCTTC | CASSLWGLADESYNEQFF
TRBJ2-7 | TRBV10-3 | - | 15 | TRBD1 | TGTGCCATCAGTACCCGGGACAGGGTAGCCTACGAGCAGTACTTC | CAISTRDRVAYEQYF
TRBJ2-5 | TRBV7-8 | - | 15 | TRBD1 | TGTGCCAGCAGTTTACCCGGGACAGGGCAAGAGACCCAGTACTTC | CASSLPGTGQETQYF
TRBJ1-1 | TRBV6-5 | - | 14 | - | TGTGCCAGCAGTTACTCGATAACGAACACTGAAGCTTTCTTT | CASSYSITNTEAFF
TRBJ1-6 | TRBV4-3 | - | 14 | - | TGCGCCAGCAGCCAAGTTAGATATAATTCACCCCTCCACTTT | CASSQVRYNSPLHF
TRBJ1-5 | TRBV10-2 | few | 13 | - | TGCGCCAGCAGTGAACAGGGTGGGCAGCCCCAGCATTTT | CASSEQGGQPQHF
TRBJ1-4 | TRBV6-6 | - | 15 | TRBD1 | TGTGCCAGCAGTTCCCCTGCAGGGGGAGGGGAAAAACTGTTTTTT | CASSSPAGGGEKLFF
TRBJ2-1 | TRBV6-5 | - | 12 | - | TGTGCCAGCAGTTACTCGGGTAATGAGCAGTTCTTC | CASSYSGNEQFF
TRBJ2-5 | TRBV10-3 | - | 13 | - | TGTGCCATCACACCGGAGCCTCAAGAGACCCAGTACTTC | CAITPEPQETQYF
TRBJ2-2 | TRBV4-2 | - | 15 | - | TGTGCCAGCAGCCAAGATCGCACGAACACCGGGGAGCTGTTTTTT | CASSQDRTNTGELFF
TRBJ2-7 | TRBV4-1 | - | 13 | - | TGCGCCAGCAGCCAAGGAAGCTCCTACGAGCAGTACTTC | CASSQGSSYEQYF
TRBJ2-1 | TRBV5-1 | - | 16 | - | TGCGCCAGCAGCTCCGGGACGGCCCGATACAACAATGAGCAGTTCTTC | CASSSGTARYNNEQFF
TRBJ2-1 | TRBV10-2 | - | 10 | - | TGCGCCAGCAGAAAACAAGAGCAGTTCTTC | CASRKQEQFF
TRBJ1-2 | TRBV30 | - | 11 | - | TGTGCCTGGAGTATAAGAGGTGGCTACACCTTC | CAWSIRGGYTF
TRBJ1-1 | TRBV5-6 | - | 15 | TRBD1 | TGTGCCAGCAGCTTGGTACGGGACAGGGACACTGAAGCTTTCTTT | CASSLVRDRDTEAFF
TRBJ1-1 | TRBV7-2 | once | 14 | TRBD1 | TGTGCCAGTATTAAGGGGGCTGGGAACACTGAAGCTTTCTTT | CASIKGAGNTEAFF
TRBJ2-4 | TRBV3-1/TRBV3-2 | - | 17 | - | TGTGCCAGCAGCCAGCACTACAGGGTATTAGCCAAAAACATTCAGTACTTC | CASSQHYRVLAKNIQYF
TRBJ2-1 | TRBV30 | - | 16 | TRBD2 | TGTGCCTGGAGTCCCGGACTAGCGGGGGGACTCACGGAGTGGTTCTTC | CAWSPGLAGGLTEWFF
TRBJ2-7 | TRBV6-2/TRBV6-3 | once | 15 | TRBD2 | TGTGCCAGCAGTCGTGAACTAGCGGGGGCCTACGAGCAGTACTTC | CASSRELAGAYEQYF
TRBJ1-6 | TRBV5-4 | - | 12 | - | TGTGCCAGCAGCAGTCGGAATTCACCCCTCCACTTT | CASSSRNSPLHF
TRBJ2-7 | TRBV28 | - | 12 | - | TGTGCCAGCAGTTTAAGAGTTGGCGAGCAGTACTTC | CASSLRVGEQYF
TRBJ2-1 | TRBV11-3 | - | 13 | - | TGTGCCAGCAGCTTAGATTCGGGGAGGGAGCAGTTCTTC | CASSLDSGREQFF
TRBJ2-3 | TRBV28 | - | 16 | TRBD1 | TGTGCCAGCAAAAGTAGCTGGGGGACAGGGACAGATACGCAGTATTTT | CASKSSWGTGTDTQYF
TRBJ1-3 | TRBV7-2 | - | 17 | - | TGTGCCAGCAGCCTGGTTCAGGGAAGTCTCTCTGGAAACACCATATATTTT | CASSLVQGSLSGNTIYF
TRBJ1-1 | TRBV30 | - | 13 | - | TGTGCCTGGAGTGTACAGGCCCTCACTGAAGCTTTCTTT | CAWSVQALTEAFF
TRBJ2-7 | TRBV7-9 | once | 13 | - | TGTGCCAGCAGCTTATATGATCCCTACGAGCAGTACTTC | CASSLYDPYEQYF
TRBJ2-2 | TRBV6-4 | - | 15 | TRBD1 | TGTGCCAGCAGATCGACAGGGGGACACACCGGGGAGCTGTTTTTT | CASRSTGGHTGELFF
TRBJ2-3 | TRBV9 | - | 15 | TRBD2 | TGTGCCAGCAGCGACCGGACTAGCGCTGGAGATACGCAGTATTTT | CASSDRTSAGDTQYF
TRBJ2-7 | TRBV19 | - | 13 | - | TGTGCCAGTAGTGGTACCGGACAGACCGAGCAGTACTTC | CASSGTGQTEQYF
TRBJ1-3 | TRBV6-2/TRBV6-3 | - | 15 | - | TGTGCCAGCAGTTACCTTGGAGGGTCGGGAAACACCATATATTTT | CASSYLGGSGNTIYF
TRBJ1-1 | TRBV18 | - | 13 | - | TGTGCCAGCTCACCAACGATTAACACTGAAGCTTTCTTT | CASSPTINTEAFF
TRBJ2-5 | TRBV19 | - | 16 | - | TGTGCCAGTAGTATCTCCACTCTCCATGGGGGAGAGACCCAGTACTTC | CASSISTLHGGETQYF
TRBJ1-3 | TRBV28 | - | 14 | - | TGTGCCAGCAGTGTGGACCCACGGGGAAACACCATATATTTT | CASSVDPRGNTIYF
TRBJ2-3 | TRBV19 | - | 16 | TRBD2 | TGTGCCAGTAGTTTCGAGCGGGGAGACGAGTCAGATACGCAGTATTTT | CASSFERGDESDTQYF
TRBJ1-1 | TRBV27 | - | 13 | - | TGTGCCAGCAGTTTAGGGATCAGCTCTGAAGCTTTCTTT | CASSLGISSEAFF
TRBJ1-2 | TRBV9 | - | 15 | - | TGTGCCAGCAGCGTGAGTTCGGCCCTCAACTATGGCTACACCTTC | CASSVSSALNYGYTF
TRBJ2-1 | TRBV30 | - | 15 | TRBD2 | TGTGCCTGGAGGCCTCTAGCGGGCACGTACAATGAGCAGTTCTTC | CAWRPLAGTYNEQFF
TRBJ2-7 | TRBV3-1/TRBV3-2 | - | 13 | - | TGTGCCAGCAGCCAAGGCGTGGGATACGAGCAGTACTTC | CASSQGVGYEQYF
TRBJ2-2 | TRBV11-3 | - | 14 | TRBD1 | TGTGCCAGCAGCTTAACAGGGGCAACCGGGGAGCTGTTTTTT | CASSLTGATGELFF
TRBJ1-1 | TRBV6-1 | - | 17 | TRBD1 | TGTGCCAGCAGTGGGTATATCGGGACAGGGGGCGTCACTGAAGCTTTCTTT | CASSGYIGTGGVTEAFF
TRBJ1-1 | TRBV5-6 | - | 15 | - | TGTGCCAGCAGCTTGGACAGGGTATTAAACACTGAAGCTTTCTTT | CASSLDRVLNTEAFF
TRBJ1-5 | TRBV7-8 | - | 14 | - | TGTGCCAGCAGCTCCCGGGACAGCAATCAGCCCCAGCATTTT | CASSSRDSNQPQHF
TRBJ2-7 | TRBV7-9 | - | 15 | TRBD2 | TGTGCCAGCAGCCCCCCAGCTAGCGGGAGTTACGAGCAGTACTTC | CASSPPASGSYEQYF
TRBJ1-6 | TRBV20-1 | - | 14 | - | TGCAGTGCTAGTGGGTCAGGCGTTAATTCACCCCTCCACTTT | CSASGSGVNSPLHF
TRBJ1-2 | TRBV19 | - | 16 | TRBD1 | TGTGCCAGCGAGCGCTACAGGGGGTACGGTGACTATGGCTACACCTTC | CASERYRGYGDYGYTF
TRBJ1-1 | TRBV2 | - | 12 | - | TGTGCCAGCAAGACAGCAGACACTGAAGCTTTCTTT | CASKTADTEAFF
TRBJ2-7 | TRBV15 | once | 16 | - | TGTGCCACCAGCAGAGATTCCCGGGACTCCCCCTACGAGCAGTACTTC | CATSRDSRDSPYEQYF
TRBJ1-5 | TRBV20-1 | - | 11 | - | TGCAGTGCCCAGCCGCCTCAGCCCCAGCATTTT | CSAQPPQPQHF
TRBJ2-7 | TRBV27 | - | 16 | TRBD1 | TGTGCCAGCAGTCCCGGGACAGGCCTAGGGACAGGGGAGCAGTACTTC | CASSPGTGLGTGEQYF
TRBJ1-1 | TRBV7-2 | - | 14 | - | TGTGCCAGCAGCTCATGGCCCGGGGCCACTGAAGCTTTCTTT | CASSSWPGATEAFF